Listed below are T cell receptor beta chains from one sample, sequenced in a study of T cell responses to AZD1222 COVID-19 vaccine. Sequencing used immunoSEQ multiplex PCR; TCRdb keeps in-frame clones, though not all of them. Here the sample spans 80,000 or so clones, roughly four fifths being singletons. Sample: peripheral blood, taken on day 0 of AZD1222 vaccination. The receptors were gathered from an adult in good health. Both conserved end residues are part of each CDR3. The D gene is left open where the match is weak. Size is omitted from some rows. Given values are once, few, many or a class for expanded clones.

NA	TRBV6-5	NA	TRBJ1-2	14	CATHSSGLRDGYTF	TGTGCCACCCACTCCTCCGGACTTCGGGATGGCTACACCTTC
NA	TRBV5-6	NA	TRBJ1-5	13	CASSLTVNQPQHF	TGTGCCAGCAGCCTTACAGTCAATCAGCCCCAGCATTTT
NA	TRBV11-2	NA	TRBJ1-5	16	CASSPGTGNSNQPQHF	TGTGCCAGCAGCCCAGGGACGGGAAATAGCAATCAGCCCCAGCATTTT
NA	TRBV3-1/TRBV3-2	NA	TRBJ1-1	13	CASSQGGGTEAFF	TGTGCCAGCAGCCAAGGGGGTGGCACTGAAGCTTTCTTT
NA	TRBV3-1/TRBV3-2	NA	TRBJ2-3	16	CASSQGSHSSTDTQYF	TGTGCCAGCAGCCAAGGGTCTCACAGCAGCACAGATACGCAGTATTTT
TRBD2	TRBV7-2	NA	TRBJ2-2	17	CASSLGLAGGYTGELFF	TGTGCCAGCAGCTTAGGACTAGCGGGAGGTTACACCGGGGAGCTGTTTTTT
NA	TRBV7-8	NA	TRBJ2-1	15	CASSLPWYRADEQFF	TGTGCCAGCAGCTTACCCTGGTACAGGGCCGATGAGCAGTTCTTC
NA	TRBV6-1	few	TRBJ2-3	15	CASSEGRSSTDTQYF	TGTGCCAGCAGTGAAGGGAGGTCCAGCACAGATACGCAGTATTTT
TRBD1	TRBV27	NA	TRBJ1-2	13	CASRRQGRDGYTF	TGTGCCAGCAGGCGACAGGGGAGGGATGGCTACACCTTC
NA	TRBV7-3	NA	TRBJ1-6	15	CASSRTSSYNSPLHF	TGTGCCAGCAGTCGGACTAGCTCCTATAATTCACCCCTCCACTTT
TRBD1	TRBV19	NA	TRBJ1-5	15	CATKDRAYSNQPQHF	TGTGCCACAAAGGACAGGGCTTATAGCAATCAGCCCCAGCATTTT
TRBD2	TRBV10-3	NA	TRBJ2-1	16	CAISESAGGPYNEQFF	TGTGCCATCAGTGAGTCGGCGGGAGGACCATACAATGAGCAGTTCTTC
TRBD1	TRBV11-2	NA	TRBJ2-5	13	CASSQGAGETQYF	TGTGCCAGCAGCCAGGGGGCAGGGGAGACCCAGTACTTC
NA	TRBV25-1	NA	TRBJ1-4	15	CASSDGRGTNEKLFF	TGTGCCAGCAGTGACGGACGGGGAACTAATGAAAAACTGTTTTTT
NA	TRBV23-1	NA	TRBJ1-5	14	CASSQSRGIKPQHF	TGCGCCAGCAGTCAATCGAGAGGGATCAAGCCCCAGCATTTT
TRBD1	TRBV27	many	TRBJ1-5	14	CASQRQGSNQPQHF	TGTGCCAGCCAGCGACAGGGCTCCAATCAGCCCCAGCATTTT
TRBD1	TRBV24-1	NA	TRBJ1-2	15	CASRDRVHNHYGYTF	TGTGCCAGCCGGGACAGGGTGCACAACCACTATGGCTACACCTTC
TRBD1	TRBV5-8	NA	TRBJ2-5	14	CASSSRTGLETQYF	TGTGCCAGCAGCTCGAGGACAGGGCTAGAGACCCAGTACTTC
NA	TRBV6-2/TRBV6-3	NA	TRBJ2-1	15	CASSYNTGRKDEQFF	TGTGCCAGCAGTTACAATACAGGGAGGAAGGATGAGCAGTTCTTC
TRBD1	TRBV29-1	NA	TRBJ1-3	15	CSVVELQGAGNTIYF	TGCAGCGTTGTAGAGCTCCAGGGGGCCGGAAACACCATATATTTT
NA	TRBV2	NA	TRBJ1-2	14	CASSTGIFGYGYTF	TGTGCCAGCAGTACCGGGATTTTCGGCTATGGCTACACCTTC
NA	TRBV9	NA	TRBJ2-1	14	CASSPPTKGNEQFF	TGTGCCAGCAGCCCACCGACCAAAGGGAATGAGCAGTTCTTC
TRBD2	TRBV6-6	once	TRBJ2-3	21	CASSLTRGGSGGTRSTDTQYF	TGTGCCAGCAGTCTCACCAGAGGGGGTAGCGGGGGGACTCGAAGCACAGATACGCAGTATTTT
TRBD1	TRBV5-1	NA	TRBJ2-5	14	CASSLGQGSETQYF	TGCGCCAGCAGCTTGGGACAGGGATCGGAGACCCAGTACTTC
NA	TRBV3-1/TRBV3-2	once	TRBJ2-7	17	CASSQDDTKRGLCEQYF	TGTGCCAGCAGCCAAGACGATACTAAGCGTGGTCTATGCGAGCAGTACTTC
NA	TRBV15	NA	TRBJ1-5	17	CATSRGWGSNSNQPQHF	TGTGCCACCAGCAGAGGGTGGGGCAGTAATAGCAATCAGCCCCAGCATTTT
NA	TRBV5-6	NA	TRBJ1-5	14	CASSGGAGNQPQHF	TGTGCCAGCAGCGGGGGGGCAGGGAATCAGCCCCAGCATTTT